This section outlines one TCR beta chain sequence together with its context. This sample stems from a study of early T cells in non-severe SARS-CoV-2 infection. The CDR3 is made up of 13 amino acids. The V gene end was trimmed by 6 bases and the J gene end by 8 bases; junction bases not matched to a gene: 8. Per germline, CDR1 MNHEY and CDR2 SVGEGT. TCRdb reprocessed the 5' RACE reads via MiXCR and lists one record per CDR3 protein. The sample includes roughly 56,000 distinct CDR3 sequences, about 10% of them seen just once. The chain employs TRBV6-2 or TRBV6-3 and TRBJ1-1; TRBD1 aligns across 8 bases. The receptor was derived from an adult who was a healthcare worker with PCR-confirmed SARS-CoV-2 infection or an uninfected control (not recorded which). The specimen sequenced was whole blood. CDR3 coding DNA: TGTGCCAGCAGATCCCGGGACAGGAGGGAAGCTTTCTTT. Its translation is CASRSRDRREAFF.